This T cell receptor delta chain appears in the sequencing data of a study of gamma-delta chains in newborns, infants, children. The wider study: Innate gammadelta T cells reportedly expand polyclonally right after birth, driven by microbial exposure, per the title.

This clone appeared a few times. Given a far larger clone just one base away, this is likely a sequencing read error. This CDR3 is also generated by other DNA sequences in the sample. TCRdb re-identified clones in the reads via CATT. The data contain about 3,400 delta-chain clones, 0.3% of them seen just once; the ten biggest clones take up 13%. The sample was blood. This receptor was taken from a child who was a newborn, infant or young child, either healthy, febrile or measles-vaccinated (not recorded which).

The CDR3 DNA follows: TGTGCCTGCGTCCCAGTAAATGGGGGATCAGGAACAGCACAACTCTTCTTT. It yields the protein CACVPVNGGSGTAQLFF. This chain links TRDV2 with TRDJ2; TRDD3 matches 8 bases. CDR1 is GEAIGNYY and CDR2 is EKD in the germline V gene. The junction had 17 bases not matched to a gene; V was cut back by 7 bases and J by 5 bases. The CDR3 has 17 amino acids.